The 8 T cell receptor beta chains below all came from one sample that was sequenced in a study of cytomegalovirus exposure and HLA in healthy donors. The PCR had 60 Vbeta and 13 Jbeta primers. The repertoire was sequenced with immunoSEQ multiplex PCR; TCRdb's copy has only in-frame clones and lacks some. The sample lists 80,000 to 95,000 clones, roughly 69% occurring once. Input material: PBMCs. All receptors derive from a woman aged 30 to 39 in good health and CMV-seronegative.

The chain links TRBV5-1 to TRBJ2-3; TRBD2 is a possible D gene (6 bases). Trimming removed 5 bases at V and 6 bases at J, with 13 bases between. The CDR3 totals 13 residues. CDR1 SGHRS and CDR2 YFSETQ come from the germline V gene. DNA for the CDR3: TGCGCCAGCAGGGGCGGGATAGGCGATACGCAGTATTTT. This translates into CASRGGIGDTQYF.

As DNA, the CDR3 is TGTGCCAGCAGCCATAGGACAGAGAATGAAAAACTGTTTTTT. Protein sequence: CASSHRTENEKLFF. The gene calls are TRBV7-9 and TRBJ1-4, with a tentative D call TRBD1 (6 bases). The V and J ends lost 5 bases and 5 bases respectively, with 12 bases between them. This CDR3 has 14 residues. Germline lookup yields CDR1 SEHNR and CDR2 FQNEAQ (reference sequence). The whole variable domain, filled in from reference TRBV7-9 and TRBJ1-4, reads DTGVSQNPRHKITKRGQNVTFRCDPISEHNRLYWYRQTLGQGPEFLTYFQNEAQLEKSRLLSDRFSAERPKGSFSTLEIQRTEQGDSAMYLCASSHRTENEKLFFGSGTQLSVL.

The V call is TRBV4-2, the J call TRBJ2-7; 13 positions match TRBD2. The V segment lost 1 base and the J segment 0 bases; nucleotides outside the gene matches: 3. Germline loops: CDR1 LGHNA, CDR2 YNFKEQ. This CDR3 has 17 amino acids. The CDR3 loop is CASSQGTSGSSSYEQYF. CDR3 bases: TGTGCCAGCAGCCAAGGGACTAGCGGGAGTAGCTCCTACGAGCAGTACTTC.

This chain joins TRBV7-9 and TRBJ1-2; 10 positions match TRBD1. CDR3 length: 15 amino acids. The V segment lost 3 bases and the J segment 6 bases; nucleotides outside the gene matches: 7. Germline-derived CDR1 and CDR2 are SEHNR and FQNEAQ (reference sequence). CDR3 sequence reads: CASSFSRQGANGYTF. CDR3 in DNA: TGTGCCAGCAGCTTCAGTAGACAGGGGGCGAATGGCTACACCTTC.

The gene calls are TRBV4-3 and TRBJ2-1, with 12 bases aligning to TRBD2. The CDR3 extends over 15 amino acids. CDR1 and CDR2 from the germline V gene are LGHNA and YSLEER. J gave up 7 bases and V 3 bases, and 4 bases lay outside the gene matches. CDR3 bases: TGCGCCAGCAGCCACGAAGGGACTAGCGGGAATGAGCAGTTCTTC. Encoded protein: CASSHEGTSGNEQFF.

This sequence joins TRBV7-2 and TRBJ2-5, with TRBD2 identical over 10 bases. The V and J ends lost 1 base and 5 bases, in that order; junction bases with no gene match: 7. Germline V gene sequence: CDR1 SGHTA, CDR2 FQGNSA. The CDR3 runs 16 residues. The CDR3 is CASSLGLAGGGETQYF. The CDR3, as DNA: TGTGCCAGCAGCTTAGGTTTAGCGGGGGGCGGGGAGACCCAGTACTTC.

This chain connects TRBV15 to TRBJ1-1, with D unresolved. The CDR3 is 13 amino acids. CDR1 and CDR2 from the germline V gene are LNHNV and YYDKDF (reference sequence). V lost 1 base to trimming and J lost 1 base, with 4 bases between them. The CDR3 region has the DNA TGTGCCACCAGCAGAGGTCAGAACACTGAAGCTTTCTTT. Its translation: CATSRGQNTEAFF.

This chain joins TRBV5-4 and TRBJ2-7; D is possibly TRBD2 (5 bases). Trimming took off 4 bases at V and 5 bases at J, with 19 bases between the two ends. The germline V gene has CDR1 SGHNT and CDR2 YYREEE (reference sequence). The CDR3 extends over 15 amino acids. CDR3 sequence (DNA): TGTGCCAGCAGCGCCCGGACGGGAACCTACGACGAGCAGTACTTC. Its protein is CASSARTGTYDEQYF.